Listed here are 24 T cell receptor beta chains from one sample, sequenced in a study of blood T cells in healthy people across ages. Primers used in a second PCR of roughly 6 to 11 cycles were a sample-barcoded 5' primer and a J-beta primer mix. Each CDR3 protein is one row after TCRdb ran MiXCR on the 5' RACE reads. The table shows some 890,000 distinct CDR3 sequences, with just under 30% occurring only once. This sample also belongs to another study, concerning T cells of mothers and their children.

Sequencing was carried out using blood. These receptors were taken from a woman aged 40 to 50 in good health.

In its sample, this clonotype was seen many times. The chain is built from TRBV29-1 and TRBJ2-5, with 7 bases lining up with TRBD1. J was trimmed by 0 bases and V by 6 bases; bases with no gene match: 1. From germline, CDR1 is SQVTM and CDR2 ANQGSEA. This CDR3 has 12 residues. The CDR3 sequence: CSVTGYQETQYF. CDR3 in DNA: TGCAGCGTGACAGGGTACCAAGAGACCCAGTACTTC.

This clonotype was seen ten or more times. The genes are TRBV5-1 and TRBJ2-3, with a possible D match to TRBD1 (5 bases). The V gene's germline CDR1 is SGHRS and CDR2 YFSETQ. This CDR3 has 15 residues. V was clipped by 4 bases and J by 0 bases, with 12 bases between them. The CDR3 loop reads CASSKAGPSTDTQYF. In DNA form, the CDR3 reads TGCGCCAGCAGCAAAGCAGGGCCTAGCACAGATACGCAGTATTTT.

A remark on this clonotype: Germline is not matched at one junction end, which may reflect a read error. The chain has TRBV11-3 and TRBJ2-3; D unresolved. The CDR3 has 13 residues. Germline V lookup: CDR1 SGHNT, CDR2 YENEEA. The CDR3: CAGSLERTDTQYF. The CDR3 DNA sequence: TGTGCCGGCAGCTTAGAGCGCACAGATACGCAGTATTTT.

This chain links TRBV15 with TRBJ1-5; D unresolved. The CDR3 runs 15 residues. Germline CDR1 reads LNHNV; CDR2 reads YYDKDF (reference sequence). Trimming took 0 bases from V and 7 from J, leaving 13 bases between them. CDR3 region: CATSREAAGSQPQHF. The CDR3 DNA reads as TGTGCCACCAGCAGAGAGGCGGCGGGGAGCCAGCCCCAGCATTTT.

J is TRBJ1-5 and V is TRBV4-2; TRBD1 matches at 7 bases. The CDR3 spans 15 residues. Germline trimming cut 1 base from V and 6 bases from J; bases unmatched to any gene: 6. CDR1 LGHNA and CDR2 YNFKEQ come from the germline V gene. The CDR3 nucleotides are TGTGCCAGCAGCCAAGCCACCTGGGACAGTCAGCCCCAGCATTTT. It is translated as CASSQATWDSQPQHF.

This clonotype has only a few counts. The chain links TRBV12-3 or TRBV12-4 to TRBJ1-2, with 10 nucleotides matching TRBD1. The CDR3 totals 14 residues. Germline trimming cut 4 bases from V and 7 bases from J; bases unmatched to any gene: 6. The CDR3 loop is CASSWTGGRSGYTF. The CDR3, as DNA: TGTGCCAGCAGTTGGACAGGGGGTCGTAGTGGCTACACCTTC.

This clonotype has just a few counts. This sequence joins TRBV4-2 and TRBJ2-1; D is undetermined. The length of the CDR3 is 13 residues. CDR1 LGHNA and CDR2 YNFKEQ come from the germline V gene. Trimming shortened V by 2 bases and J by 8 bases, and 10 bases separated the two germline ends. CDR3 DNA sequence: TGTGCCAGCAGCCAAAATCTGACGGATGAGCAGTTCTTC. The encoded protein is CASSQNLTDEQFF.

In its sample, this clonotype was seen a few times. This chain's CDR3 is CSAGATSGGAQYF. Written as DNA, the CDR3 is TGCAGTGCGGGGGCGACTAGCGGGGGGGCCCAGTACTTC. This chain uses TRBV20-1 with TRBJ2-5; 14 bases are shared with TRBD2. This CDR3 comprises 13 residues. The J segment lost 9 bases and the V segment lost 6 bases, leaving 6 bases of the junction unmatched. Looked up from germline, CDR1 is DFQATT and CDR2 is SNEGSKA (reference sequence).

The table lists this clonotype with many counts. CDR3: CSARMNAAGVSYEQYF. The CDR3 DNA reads as TGCAGTGCTAGGATGAACGCGGCGGGGGTGAGCTACGAGCAGTACTTC. This sequence joins TRBV20-1 and TRBJ2-7; 7 nucleotides match TRBD2. The CDR3 totals 16 residues. Germline V lookup: CDR1 DFQATT, CDR2 SNEGSKA (reference sequence). The V and J ends lost 3 bases and 3 bases, in that order; junction bases with no gene match: 14.

This clonotype was counted only a few times. The chain combines TRBV9 with TRBJ1-2; no clear D. CDR3 size: 15 residues. V was pared by 3 bases and J by 3 bases, with 15 bases between. The germline V gene has CDR1 SGDLS and CDR2 YYNGEE. CDR3 loop: CASSAQSWGDYGYTF. CDR3 in DNA: TGTGCCAGCAGCGCTCAGAGCTGGGGAGACTATGGCTACACCTTC.

The chain combines TRBV28 with TRBJ2-3; D not certain. The CDR3 sequence is 15 residues long. Trimming pared 3 bases from V and 0 bases from J, leaving 10 bases between. Looked up from germline, CDR1 is MDHEN and CDR2 is SYDVKM. The CDR3 is CASSFPVPSTDTQYF. Here the CDR3 DNA reads TGTGCCAGCAGTTTCCCAGTACCTAGCACAGATACGCAGTATTTT.

This clonotype was observed a few times. V and J are TRBV27 and TRBJ2-7; TRBD2 matches at 7 bases. In germline, CDR1 is MNHEY, CDR2 SMNVEV (reference sequence). Unmatched junction bases numbered 10, after V lost 9 bases and J lost 5 bases. The CDR3 has 13 amino acids. The CDR3: CASRVGGSHEQYF. CDR3 DNA sequence: TGTGCCAGTCGGGTGGGAGGGTCCCACGAGCAGTACTTC.

This clonotype was picked up many times. The genes are TRBV29-1 and TRBJ1-2, with D possibly matching TRBD1 (5 bases). The CDR3 runs 12 residues. Germline CDR1 SQVTM, CDR2 ANQGSEA. Here the CDR3 DNA reads TGCAGGGCCGAGACAGCGATTTCTGGCTACACCTTC. The encoded protein is CRAETAISGYTF.

The chain has TRBV28 and TRBJ2-1; D call uncertain. The V end was cut by 6 bases, the J end by 7 bases, with 16 bases between. The V gene's germline CDR1 is MDHEN and CDR2 SYDVKM. The CDR3 is 14 residues long. CDR3 in amino acids: CASRVGSEMNEQFF. The CDR3 DNA is TGTGCCAGCAGAGTGGGGTCGGAGATGAATGAGCAGTTCTTC.

This CDR3 is CASSDVKTNTGELFF. DNA of the CDR3: TGTGCCAGCAGTGACGTGAAGACGAACACCGGGGAGCTGTTTTTT. This rearrangement joins TRBV6-4 to TRBJ2-2, with D unclear. V lost 2 bases to trimming and J lost 0 bases, with 7 bases between them. This CDR3 is built from 15 residues. CDR1 and CDR2 (germline): MRHNA, SNTAGT.

The CDR3 protein is CASSLGPTPNTEAFF. For the CDR3, the DNA is TGTGCCAGCAGCTTAGGACCGACGCCTAACACTGAAGCTTTCTTT. The chain is built from TRBV7-8 and TRBJ1-1; D gene ambiguous. The CDR3 contains 15 residues. The V end lost 1 base, the J end lost 2 bases, and 11 bases lay between the germline ends. Germline lookup yields CDR1 SGHVS and CDR2 FQNEAQ.

Of note for this clonotype: Compared with germline, one end of the junction differs, possibly owing to a read error. The chain carries TRBV28 and TRBJ1-2, with no clear D. CDR3 length equals 19 residues. CDR1 and CDR2 from the germline V gene are MDHEN and SYDVKM. CDR3 DNA sequence: TGTGTCAGCAGCCAGTTAGCCACGGGTCGGAGGGTCGGGAACTATGGCTACACCTTC. Translating it yields CVSSQLATGRRVGNYGYTF.

The rearrangement joins TRBV6-4 to TRBJ2-1, with D unclear. The DNA end lines up better with TRBJ2-7; the J call may be wrong. The CDR3 runs to 11 residues. Germline values: CDR1 MRHNA, CDR2 SNTAGT. The CDR3 DNA follows: TGTGCCAGCGGGGATTACAATGAGCAGTACTTC. It specifies CASGDYNEQYF.

This clonotype was found a few times. The chain carries TRBV5-1 and TRBJ1-1; a weak D match, TRBD1 (5 bases). V dropped 4 bases and J dropped 8 bases, with 27 bases sitting between them. The CDR3 sequence is 17 residues long. Germline-derived CDR1 and CDR2 are SGHRS and YFSETQ. The chain's CDR3 is CASSPSAGLEPGTEAFF. The CDR3 DNA follows: TGCGCCAGCAGCCCGAGCGCAGGGTTAGAACCGGGGACCGAAGCTTTCTTT.

This clonotype appeared a single time. The V call is TRBV24-1, the J call TRBJ1-1; maybe TRBD1 (6 bases). Per germline, CDR1 KGHDR and CDR2 SFDVKD. The CDR3 totals 14 residues. The V and J ends lost 4 bases and 1 base respectively, with 9 bases between them. The CDR3 DNA reads TGTGCCACCAGTGAGGGACACACGAACACTGAAGCTTTCTTT. Encoded protein: CATSEGHTNTEAFF.

This clonotype was seen only a few times. The chain combines TRBV7-3 with TRBJ2-6; D not certain. With 1 base removed from V and 1 base from J, the gap between germline ends came to 14 bases. The CDR3 has 18 amino acids. Germline CDR1 SGHTA, CDR2 FQGTGA. The CDR3, as DNA: TGTGCCAGCAGCTTAATCCCGCTACTGCAGTCTGGGGCCAACGTCCTGACTTTC. Translating gives CASSLIPLLQSGANVLTF.

Points on this clonotype: The junction and the germline gene differ at one end; a read error may be behind it. The rearrangement uses TRBV7-2 and TRBJ2-3; D gene uncertain. Per the germline V gene, CDR1 is SGHTA and CDR2 is FQGNSA. The CDR3 sequence is 13 residues long. The CDR3 nucleotides are TGTGCCAGCAGAACCTCGCCCACAGATGCGCAGTATTTT. It is translated as CASRTSPTDAQYF.

V and J are TRBV2 and TRBJ1-2; D ambiguous. Trimming cost V 6 bases and J 14 bases, with 16 bases left between them. Germline CDR1 SNHLY, CDR2 FYNNEI. CDR3 length equals 11 residues. CDR3 loop: CASSPSIGYTF. The CDR3 bases are TGTGCCAGCAGCCCCTCGATCGGGTATACCTTC.

This clonotype has just a few counts. The V gene is TRBV7-3, the J gene TRBJ1-2; TRBD1 matches 8 bases. CDR3 length equals 15 residues. Germline V gene data show CDR1 as SGHTA and CDR2 as FQGTGA. The junction had 9 bases not matched to a gene; V was cut back by 6 bases and J by 3 bases. The CDR3 nucleotides read TGTGCCAGCAGTCCCGGGACAGGACAGGACTATGGCTACACCTTC. It codes for CASSPGTGQDYGYTF.